This TCR beta chain stems from a study of T cells in Graves' hyperthyroidism and ophthalmopathy. This clonotype appeared many times. Amplified regions were TCR beta CDR3 sequences from RNA transcripts. The HTBI primer set drove a first-round RT-PCR of the TCR CDR3. TCRdb reanalysed the multiplex PCR reads using MiXCR and keeps one entry per CDR3 protein. The sample has 300,000 to 400,000 distinct CDR3 sequences, less than 20% seen once; the top ten hold less than 45%. From germline, CDR1 is MNHEY and CDR2 SVGAGI. The CDR3 totals 16 residues. V lost 0 bases and J lost 5, with 17 bases in between. The receptor comes from a man aged 18-30 years with Graves' ophthalmopathy. V gene TRBV6-5 combines with J gene TRBJ2-7; TRBD1 or TRBD2 may be the D gene (5 bases each). Sequenced input: blood. The CDR3 here is CASSYSGFGARDEQYF. The CDR3 DNA is TGTGCCAGCAGTTACTCGGGGTTTGGGGCGAGGGACGAGCAGTACTTC.